The 7 T cell receptor beta chains below come from one sample, sequenced in a study of identical twins. TCRdb processed the 5' RACE reads anew with MiXCR; each CDR3 protein has one entry. Here the sample spans hundreds of thousands of distinct CDR3 sequences, roughly a tenth being singletons. The specimen sequenced was memory (CD45RO+) T cells sorted from blood. These receptors were taken from a woman between 18 and 29 years old in good health.

The chain couples TRBV10-3 to TRBJ1-1; no reliable D call. The CDR3 consists of 11 residues. Germline V lookup: CDR1 ENHRY, CDR2 SYGVKD. Trimming took off 9 bases at V and 4 bases at J, with 9 bases between the two ends. The CDR3 sequence: CAINKGTEAFF. Here the CDR3 DNA reads TGTGCCATTAACAAGGGCACTGAAGCTTTCTTT.

This clonotype was seen a few times. This sequence joins TRBV3-1 and TRBJ1-6; D is ambiguous. V was clipped by 7 bases and J by 8 bases, with 15 bases between them. The CDR3 consists of 14 residues. Germline loops: CDR1 LGHDT, CDR2 YNNKEL (reference sequence). This chain's CDR3 is CASTASSNHSPLHF. The CDR3, as DNA: TGTGCCAGCACAGCCTCGAGCAATCATTCACCCCTCCACTTT.

This clonotype was seen only a few times. The V and J genes are TRBV19 and TRBJ2-1; 10 bases are shared with TRBD2. This CDR3 comprises 13 residues. Trimming at V came to 4 bases and at J to 15 bases, leaving 9 bases not matched to a gene. Germline V gives CDR1 LNHDA, CDR2 SQIVND (reference sequence). Here the CDR3 reads CASSTSSGSLAFF. In DNA, the CDR3 is TGTGCCAGTAGTACATCTAGCGGGAGCCTTGCGTTCTTC.

This clonotype was seen only a few times. The genes are TRBV7-9 and TRBJ2-2; D perhaps matches TRBD1 (6 bases). Per germline, CDR1 SEHNR and CDR2 FQNEAQ (reference sequence). This CDR3 has 14 amino acids. V was clipped by 5 bases and J by 8 bases, with 15 bases between them. CDR3 in DNA: TGTGCCAGCAGCCAGGCCGTGGGGACAGGGGAGCTGTTTTTT. Translated, it gives CASSQAVGTGELFF.

This clonotype was counted a few times. The V call is TRBV11-2, the J call TRBJ2-3; 8 bases line up with TRBD1. Germline CDR1 reads SGHAT; CDR2 reads FQNNGV. This CDR3 spans 15 amino acids. With V trimmed by 4 bases and J by 3 bases, 6 bases remained unmatched. CDR3 sequence: CASSSWTGKTDTQYF. In nucleotides, the CDR3 is TGTGCCAGCAGCTCTTGGACAGGGAAAACAGATACGCAGTATTTT.

The chain combines TRBV2 with TRBJ1-1; D remains ambiguous. V was clipped by 3 bases and J by 3 bases, with 2 bases between them. Germline lookup yields CDR1 SNHLY and CDR2 FYNNEI. The CDR3 totals 11 residues. The chain's CDR3 is CASSEDTEAFF. Written as DNA, the CDR3 is TGTGCCAGCAGTGAGGACACTGAAGCTTTCTTT.

The chain combines TRBV20-1 with TRBJ2-1; TRBD2 agrees at 8 bases. Germline V gene lookup returns CDR1 DFQATT and CDR2 SNEGSKA (reference sequence). The CDR3 covers 16 residues. V shed 0 bases, J shed 8 bases, and the junction held 12 bases outside the gene matches. The CDR3 sequence is CSARDLLAGGSDEQFF. CDR3 bases: TGCAGTGCTAGAGATTTGTTGGCGGGAGGTAGCGATGAGCAGTTCTTC.